Shown below are 9 T cell receptor beta chains from a single sample sequenced in a study of cytomegalovirus exposure and HLA in healthy donors. The PCR employed 60 Vbeta primers together with 13 Jbeta primers. The method was immunoSEQ multiplex PCR; TCRdb's version includes in-frame clones alone and lacks a portion of them. The sample has approximately 160,000 clones, under 70% seen once; the top ten hold 3%. Sequencing used PBMCs. Receptors originate from a woman aged 25 to 45 in good health and CMV-seropositive.

V usage is TRBV4-2 and J usage is TRBJ2-1; D ambiguous. With 2 bases removed from V and 3 bases from J, the gap between germline ends came to 14 bases. Germline V gene data show CDR1 as LGHNA and CDR2 as YNFKEQ. The CDR3 sequence is 16 residues long. The CDR3 reads CASSQSTIYLYNEQFF. The CDR3 nucleotides read TGTGCCAGCAGCCAATCCACCATCTACCTCTACAATGAGCAGTTCTTC.

The genes are TRBV27 and TRBJ1-2; TRBD1 might be the D (6 bases). The germline gives CDR1 MNHEY, CDR2 SMNVEV (reference sequence). V was trimmed by 2 bases and J by 8 bases, leaving 12 bases between them. This CDR3 is built from 13 residues. CDR3 coding DNA: TGTGCCAGCAGTTTAGACAGGACGAGGGGCTACACCTTC. Its protein product is CASSLDRTRGYTF.

This chain uses TRBV29-1 with TRBJ2-7; TRBD2 agrees at 11 bases. The J segment lost 10 bases and the V segment lost 0 bases, leaving 11 bases of the junction unmatched. Looked up from germline, CDR1 is SQVTM and CDR2 is ANQGSEA. The CDR3 is made up of 15 amino acids. The CDR3 coding sequence is TGCAGCGTTGAAGAACATAGTCTAGCGGGAGGACGACAGTACTTC. Translated, it gives CSVEEHSLAGGRQYF.

The rearrangement joins TRBV5-4 to TRBJ2-7, with a possible D match to TRBD1 (6 bases). The germline V and J ends were trimmed by 1 base and 6 bases, with 11 bases remaining between them. This CDR3 is 13 amino acids long. The germline V gene encodes CDR1 SGHNT and CDR2 YYREEE (reference sequence). This CDR3 is CASSLTGFREQYF. In DNA form, the CDR3 reads TGTGCCAGCAGCTTGACAGGGTTCCGCGAGCAGTACTTC. The full variable domain, its missing parts supplied by reference TRBV5-4 and TRBJ2-7, is ETGVTQSPTHLIKTRGQQVTLRCSSQSGHNTVSWYQQALGQGPQFIFQYYREEENGRGNFPPRFSGLQFPNYSSELNVNALELDDSALYLCASSLTGFREQYFGPGTRLTVT.

This rearrangement joins TRBV7-3 to TRBJ1-1; D is uncertain. This CDR3 contains 13 residues. Germline V gene sequence: CDR1 SGHTA, CDR2 FQGTGA. Trimming stripped 4 bases from V and 0 bases from J, with 6 bases between. CDR3 sequence (DNA): TGTGCCAGCAGCTCCAGGCTGAACACTGAAGCTTTCTTT. Amino acids: CASSSRLNTEAFF.

The chain recombines TRBV29-1 with TRBJ1-1; no definite D call. CDR3 length equals 14 residues. The V and J ends lost 6 bases and 6 bases respectively, with 20 bases between them. From germline, CDR1 is SQVTM and CDR2 ANQGSEA. As DNA, the CDR3 is TGCAGCGTCCCTCCGCCGGGAAAACTGCCTGAAGCTTTCTTT. Encoded protein: CSVPPPGKLPEAFF.

The sample holds one count of this clone. This chain joins TRBV28 and TRBJ1-2; tentative D call: TRBD1 (6 bases). From germline, CDR1 is MDHEN and CDR2 SYDVKM. CDR3 size: 14 residues. Trimming took off 7 bases at V and 6 bases at J, with 18 bases between the two ends. CDR3 DNA: TGTGCCAGCACCACAGGGTTGGGCCGGAATGGCTACACCTTC. It yields the protein CASTTGLGRNGYTF.

The count of this clone is one. The rearrangement links TRBV2 to TRBJ2-7, with 8 bases matching TRBD1. Germline V gene data show CDR1 as SNHLY and CDR2 as FYNNEI. The CDR3 covers 15 residues. J lost 2 bases, V lost 6 bases, and 9 bases had no gene match. CDR3 sequence (DNA): TGTGCCAGCAGGATTTACCCGGGACAGGCCTACGAGCAGTACTTC. Protein sequence: CASRIYPGQAYEQYF.

V and J are TRBV28 and TRBJ1-5; TRBD1 aligns across 10 bases. The CDR3 is 15 residues long. Germline V gives CDR1 MDHEN, CDR2 SYDVKM. With 8 bases clipped from V and 5 bases from J, the junction kept 9 bases outside the gene matches. CDR3 protein: CASDRGRFPDQPQHF. CDR3 sequence (DNA): TGTGCCAGCGACAGGGGGCGATTTCCCGATCAGCCCCAGCATTTT.